What follows are 7 T cell receptor beta chains derived from one specimen sequenced in a study of Ad26.COV2.S vaccination and SARS-CoV-2 variants. TCRdb keeps only in-frame clones here, not all; method: immunoSEQ multiplex PCR. The table includes some 500,000 clones, roughly nine tenths detected once. The sample's treatment: 19 received Ad26.COV2.S at low or high dose, single or two shots; five or six received placebo; per-sample allocation not given. At day 63 after the first vaccine or placebo injection, samples were drawn. Sequenced here: peripheral blood, sampled in a trial of Ad26.COV2.S vaccine versus placebo. These receptors were taken from a person aged 18 to 65 who received the Ad26.COV2.S COVID-19 vaccine or a placebo.

CDR3 in amino acids: CASSPGHNTEAFF. CDR3 coding DNA: TGTGCCTCCTCCCCGGGCCACAACACTGAAGCTTTCTTT. The chain uses TRBV27 and TRBJ1-1; no reliable D call. The V end was cut by 11 bases, the J end by 2 bases, with 15 bases between. Germline V gene sequence: CDR1 MNHEY, CDR2 SMNVEV (reference sequence). This CDR3 region has 13 residues.

This clone was detected once. This chain connects TRBV9 to TRBJ2-3; 14 positions agree with TRBD2. The germline V gene has CDR1 SGDLS and CDR2 YYNGEE. Trimming cost V 1 base and J 5 bases; bases outside gene matches: 6. The CDR3 has 17 residues. The CDR3: CASSVLTSGGAGDTQYF. As DNA, the CDR3 is TGTGCCAGCAGCGTACTGACTAGCGGGGGGGCTGGAGATACGCAGTATTTT.

The chain links TRBV5-1 to TRBJ2-3; D unclear. Germline CDR1 reads SGHRS; CDR2 reads YFSETQ. CDR3 length equals 16 residues. V was cut by 0 bases and J by 0 bases, with 11 bases left in between. CDR3 bases: TGCGCCAGCAGCTTGGGCTTCCTCGGGAGCACAGATACGCAGTATTTT. Its translation: CASSLGFLGSTDTQYF.

The chain is built from TRBV9 and TRBJ1-1; possibly TRBD1 for D (6 bases). This CDR3 has 14 residues. V lost 6 bases to trimming and J lost 1 base, with 13 bases between them. Looked up from germline, CDR1 is SGDLS and CDR2 is YYNGEE. CDR3 in DNA: TGTGCCAGCACACAGGGACCCCAGAACACTGAAGCTTTCTTT. It encodes CASTQGPQNTEAFF.

The chain is built from TRBV5-8 and TRBJ1-6, with 10 nucleotides matching TRBD1. With 4 bases clipped from V and 7 bases from J, the junction kept 17 bases outside the gene matches. The CDR3 spans 19 residues. Germline lookup yields CDR1 SGHTS and CDR2 YDEGEE. The CDR3 DNA reads as TGTGCCAGCAGCACGGTTTGGGTGACAGGGGGCTTCCGCAATTCACCCCTCCACTTT. Its translation: CASSTVWVTGGFRNSPLHF.

This clone was recorded only once. The chain couples TRBV19 to TRBJ1-5, with 7 bases identical to TRBD1. Per germline, CDR1 LNHDA and CDR2 SQIVND (reference sequence). V shed 7 bases, J shed 5 bases, and the junction held 11 bases outside the gene matches. This CDR3 region has 15 residues. DNA for the CDR3: TGTGCCAGTATCGGGAGACAGGGAAAAGATCAGCCCCAGCATTTT. Protein sequence: CASIGRQGKDQPQHF.

V gene TRBV29-1 combines with J gene TRBJ2-5; maybe TRBD2 (5 bases). CDR3 length equals 14 residues. The ends were cut back, 7 bases at V and 2 bases at J, with 17 bases in the middle. Germline CDR1 and CDR2: SQVTM and ANQGSEA. For the CDR3, the DNA is TGCAGCGCCGAGGGTTACCAGAATCAAGAGACCCAGTACTTC. Its protein product is CSAEGYQNQETQYF.